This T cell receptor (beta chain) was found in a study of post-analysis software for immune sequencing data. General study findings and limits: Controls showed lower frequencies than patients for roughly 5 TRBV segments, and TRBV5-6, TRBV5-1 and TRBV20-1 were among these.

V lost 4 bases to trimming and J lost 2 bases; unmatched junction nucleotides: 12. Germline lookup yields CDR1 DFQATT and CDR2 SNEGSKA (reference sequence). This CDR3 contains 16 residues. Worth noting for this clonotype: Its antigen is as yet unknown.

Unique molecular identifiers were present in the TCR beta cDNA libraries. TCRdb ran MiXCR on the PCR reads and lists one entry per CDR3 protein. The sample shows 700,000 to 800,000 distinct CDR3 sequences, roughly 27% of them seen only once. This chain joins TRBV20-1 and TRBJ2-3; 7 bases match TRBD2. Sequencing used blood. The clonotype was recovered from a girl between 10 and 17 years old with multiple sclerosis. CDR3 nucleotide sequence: TGCAGTGCTATCGCCCGGGGAGGGCTCAACACAGATACGCAGTATTTT. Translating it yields CSAIARGGLNTDTQYF.